These 30 T cell receptor beta chains originate from one sample sequenced in a study of chronic HIV infection and antiretroviral therapy. TCRdb itself ran the 5' RACE reads through MiXCR, one entry per CDR3 protein. Altogether 45,000 to 55,000 distinct CDR3 sequences are present, about 20% being singletons, with the ten largest covering approximately 3%. The sample was peripheral blood. The receptors shown here come from an adult who had HIV and had not received antiretroviral therapy, or was an uninfected healthy control (not recorded which).

The chain uses TRBV7-2 and TRBJ2-3; D not certain. Germline V gives CDR1 SGHTA, CDR2 FQGNSA. Trimming took off 0 bases at V and 4 bases at J, with 5 bases between the two ends. CDR3 length: 13 amino acids. CDR3 nucleotides: TGTGCCAGCAGCTTAGCTTTGGCAGATACGCAGTATTTT. As protein: CASSLALADTQYF.

CDR3 residues: CASSLGIAAYEQYF. DNA for the CDR3: TGTGCCAGCAGCTTAGGAATAGCGGCCTACGAGCAGTACTTC. J is TRBJ2-7 and V is TRBV7-9; a possible D gene is TRBD2 (6 bases). V lost 1 base and J 2 bases, leaving 9 bases between the germline ends. Germline values: CDR1 SEHNR, CDR2 FQNEAQ (reference sequence). CDR3 length: 14 amino acids.

The chain recombines TRBV29-1 with TRBJ2-4; 7 bases fit TRBD1. Germline CDR1 and CDR2: SQVTM and ANQGSEA. The CDR3 runs to 15 residues. V lost 0 bases and J lost 4; bases outside the gene matches: 6. Here the CDR3 DNA reads TGCAGCGTTGAAGAACGGACAGGCGGGAAAAACATTCAGTACTTC. It codes for CSVEERTGGKNIQYF.

The genes are TRBV7-8 and TRBJ1-5; 7 bases are shared with TRBD1. The J segment lost 3 bases and the V segment lost 5 bases, leaving 4 bases of the junction unmatched. CDR1 is SGHVS, CDR2 FQNEAQ, per germline. The CDR3 runs 14 residues. This CDR3 reads CASSRTGVNQPQHF. The CDR3 DNA sequence: TGTGCCAGCAGCAGAACAGGGGTCAATCAGCCCCAGCATTTT.

The chain couples TRBV12-3 or TRBV12-4 to TRBJ2-3, with 7 bases lining up with TRBD1. The CDR3 has 14 residues. Trimming removed 2 bases from V and 7 bases from J; junction bases left unmatched: 6. Here the CDR3 DNA reads TGTGCCAGCAGTTTAAGCCTGAGGGGGCATACGCAGTATTTT. Translating it yields CASSLSLRGHTQYF.

A few counts support this clonotype. The rearrangement joins TRBV28 to TRBJ1-6; TRBD1 aligns across 7 bases. With 6 bases clipped from V and 11 bases from J, the junction kept 7 bases outside the gene matches. Per the germline V gene, CDR1 is MDHEN and CDR2 is SYDVKM. The CDR3 sequence is 13 residues long. CDR3 amino acids: CASRLTGETPLHF. The CDR3 bases are TGTGCCAGCAGACTCACAGGGGAGACACCCCTCCACTTT.

In regard to this clonotype: Lacking the conserved final phenylalanine or tryptophan, this CDR3 likely reflects a read error. This chain's CDR3 is CSVAGGGTGNQPQHI. CDR3 in DNA: TGCAGCGTTGCAGGCGGAGGGACAGGGAATCAGCCCCAGCATATT. The chain links TRBV29-1 to TRBJ1-5, with TRBD1 identical over 9 bases. Germline V lookup: CDR1 SQVTM, CDR2 ANQGSEA. Trimming removed 4 bases from V and 4 bases from J; junction bases left unmatched: 8. There are 15 residues in the CDR3.

This clonotype turned up a few times. V is TRBV5-1 and J is TRBJ2-7; TRBD2 matches at 8 bases. The J segment lost 2 bases and the V segment lost 3 bases, leaving 10 bases of the junction unmatched. Germline V lookup: CDR1 SGHRS, CDR2 YFSETQ. This CDR3 spans 16 amino acids. The CDR3 DNA reads TGCGCCAGCAGCTCAAGCGGGAGCCGAGGGGCCTACGAGCAGTACTTC. This gives the protein CASSSSGSRGAYEQYF.

The CDR3 DNA reads TGCAGTGCTAGGGACAGGCTTAGCAATCAGCCCCAGCATTTT. This encodes CSARDRLSNQPQHF. J is TRBJ1-5 and V is TRBV20-1; 7 bases map to TRBD1. CDR3 length: 14 residues. Trimming cost V 3 bases and J 0 bases; bases outside gene matches: 2. CDR1 and CDR2 from the germline V gene are DFQATT and SNEGSKA (reference sequence).

The genes are TRBV6-4 and TRBJ1-1, with unresolved D. The V gene's germline CDR1 is MRHNA and CDR2 SNTAGT. CDR3 length equals 13 residues. V lost 0 bases and J lost 8, with 10 bases in between. CDR3: CASSDSTVGEAFF. The CDR3 DNA follows: TGTGCCAGCAGTGACTCCACAGTGGGCGAAGCTTTCTTT.

There are a few counts of this clonotype. V is TRBV29-1 and J is TRBJ2-1; 7 nucleotides agree with TRBD1. V was pared by 6 bases and J by 3 bases, with 8 bases of the junction left unmatched. CDR1 is SQVTM and CDR2 is ANQGSEA in the germline V gene. This CDR3 comprises 14 residues. The CDR3 spells CSVTTGEYYNEQFF. In nucleotides, the CDR3 is TGCAGCGTAACCACAGGGGAATACTACAATGAGCAGTTCTTC.

This clonotype has only a few counts. The rearrangement uses TRBV5-5 and TRBJ1-2; no definite D call. The germline V and J ends were trimmed by 4 bases and 3 bases, with 10 bases remaining between them. The CDR3 is 13 amino acids. The germline CDR1 and CDR2 sequences are SGHKS and YYEKEE (reference sequence). The CDR3 bases are TGTGCCAGCAGCCCAGCAAAACACTATGGCTACACCTTC. Translated: CASSPAKHYGYTF.

The table lists this clonotype with a few counts. The chain links TRBV5-6 to TRBJ2-7; tentatively, D is TRBD1 or TRBD2 (5 bases each). In germline, CDR1 is SGHDT, CDR2 YYEEEE. The V and J ends lost 3 bases and 7 bases respectively, with 23 bases between them. The length of the CDR3 is 16 residues. CDR3 bases: TGTGCCAGCAGCTGGAGGTTCAGGGACCTCTCGGGGGAGCAGTACTTC. Protein product: CASSWRFRDLSGEQYF.

This clonotype has just a few counts. The chain joins TRBV12-3 or TRBV12-4 to TRBJ1-2, with unresolved D. This CDR3 is 14 amino acids long. Trimming cost V 1 base and J 0 bases, with 6 bases left between them. DNA for the CDR3: TGTGCCAGCAGTTTAGGGGCCTCTAACTATGGCTACACCTTC. It codes for CASSLGASNYGYTF.

The sample holds a few counts of this clonotype. The CDR3 DNA sequence: TGTGCCTGGAGTAACCGGGGGGATGAGCAGTTCTTC. Translated: CAWSNRGDEQFF. This sequence joins TRBV30 and TRBJ2-1; 7 bases agree with TRBD2. The CDR3 spans 12 residues. Trimming cost V 2 bases and J 8 bases; bases outside gene matches: 3. CDR1 is GTSNPN and CDR2 is SVGIG in the germline V gene (reference sequence).

This clonotype occurred a few times. The gene calls are TRBV28 and TRBJ2-5, with a tentative D call TRBD2 (5 bases). The CDR3 contains 13 residues. The V and J ends lost 6 bases and 7 bases respectively, with 15 bases between them. In germline, CDR1 is MDHEN, CDR2 SYDVKM. DNA of the CDR3: TGTGCCAGCAGAACTTCAGGACGGGGGACCCAGTACTTC. Translated, it gives CASRTSGRGTQYF.

The V call is TRBV28, the J call TRBJ2-7; TRBD1 matches at 8 bases. CDR3 length: 15 residues. V trimming: 5 bases; J trimming: 2 bases; junction bases outside the gene matches: 8. Germline V CDR1 and CDR2: MDHEN, SYDVKM. The CDR3 is CASSQPGTGPYEQYF. DNA for the CDR3: TGTGCCAGCAGTCAGCCCGGGACAGGCCCCTACGAGCAGTACTTC.

The chain combines TRBV11-2 with TRBJ1-2; D gene unclear. Trimming took 8 bases from V and 0 from J, leaving 13 bases between them. CDR3 size: 14 residues. Germline CDR1 SGHAT, CDR2 FQNNGV. The chain's CDR3 is CASSPVPANYGYTF. The CDR3 nucleotides are TGTGCCAGCTCCCCTGTACCCGCTAACTATGGCTACACCTTC.

In this sample, this clonotype turned up a few times. The V gene is TRBV18, the J gene TRBJ1-1; no definite D call. The CDR3 loop spans 13 amino acids. V was trimmed by 2 bases and J by 8 bases, leaving 12 bases between them. The V gene's germline CDR1 is KGHSH and CDR2 LQKENI. The CDR3 DNA reads TGTGCCAGCTCACCAAGCGGCACTCAAGAAGCTTTCTTT. This codes for CASSPSGTQEAFF.

The chain carries TRBV2 and TRBJ2-4, with D possibly being TRBD1 (5 bases). V lost 6 bases to trimming and J lost 0 bases, with 15 bases between them. There are 16 residues in the CDR3. Looked up from germline, CDR1 is SNHLY and CDR2 is FYNNEI. The CDR3 DNA is TGTGCCAGCAGGTCGATAAGGGGTAAAGCCAAAAACATTCAGTACTTC. Protein sequence: CASRSIRGKAKNIQYF.

This clonotype turned up a few times. V is TRBV28 and J is TRBJ2-1, with 15 positions matching TRBD2. V was pared by 5 bases and J by 10 bases, with 24 bases of the junction left unmatched. The CDR3 is 21 residues long. Germline CDR1 reads MDHEN; CDR2 reads SYDVKM. CDR3 bases: TGTGCCAGCAGTGCCAACTCACAGGTTGGAGGACTAGCGGGAGGGCCTCGGGAGCAGTTCTTC. Translated: CASSANSQVGGLAGGPREQFF.

This clonotype was counted a few times. This chain joins TRBV20-1 and TRBJ2-2; 8 bases map to TRBD2. In germline, CDR1 is DFQATT, CDR2 SNEGSKA (reference sequence). With 2 bases clipped from V and 4 bases from J, the junction kept 9 bases outside the gene matches. This CDR3 contains 16 residues. CDR3 sequence reads: CSARFSGAGVTGELFF. CDR3 DNA sequence: TGCAGTGCTAGATTTAGCGGGGCTGGGGTCACCGGGGAGCTGTTTTTT.

The table lists this clonotype with a few counts. J is TRBJ2-7 and V is TRBV11-2; 7 bases fit TRBD2. The V gene's germline CDR1 is SGHAT and CDR2 FQNNGV. J gave up 2 bases and V 5 bases, and 18 bases lay outside the gene matches. The CDR3 covers 18 residues. Written as DNA, the CDR3 is TGTGCCAGCAGCCATGTCGGCCTTTGGCTAGCGGCCACCTACGAGCAGTACTTC. Protein product: CASSHVGLWLAATYEQYF. The full variable domain, completed using reference TRBV11-2 and TRBJ2-7, is EAGVAQSPRYKIIEKRQSVAFWCNPISGHATLYWYQQILGQGPKLLIQFQNNGVVDDSQLPKDRFSAERLKGVDSTLKIQPAKLEDSAVYLCASSHVGLWLAATYEQYFGPGTRLTVT.

The chain is built from TRBV28 and TRBJ2-3; possibly TRBD1 or TRBD2 for D (5 bases each). Germline CDR1 reads MDHEN; CDR2 reads SYDVKM. This CDR3 contains 15 residues. V was cut by 3 bases and J by 2 bases, with 12 bases left in between. CDR3 coding DNA: TGTGCCAGCAGTTTTGCCCGGGGCTCCACAGATACGCAGTATTTT. This sequence encodes CASSFARGSTDTQYF.

The chain carries TRBV9 and TRBJ1-1; maybe TRBD1 (5 bases). CDR1 is SGDLS and CDR2 is YYNGEE in the germline V gene. The length of the CDR3 is 14 residues. The germline V and J ends were trimmed by 3 bases and 4 bases, with 13 bases remaining between them. CDR3 sequence (DNA): TGTGCCAGCAGCGCCGGGACGGAGGTCACTGAAGCTTTCTTT. Its protein is CASSAGTEVTEAFF.

This chain connects TRBV6-5 to TRBJ2-2; D might be TRBD2 (6 bases). The CDR3 has 15 amino acids. Between the trimmed V and J ends, which lost 5 bases and 7 bases, there was a span of 17 bases. Germline CDR1 and CDR2: MNHEY and SVGAGI. CDR3 amino acids: CASSATGARGGELFF. For the CDR3, the DNA is TGTGCCAGCAGTGCGACGGGAGCTCGTGGCGGGGAGCTGTTTTTT.

In its sample, this clonotype was seen a few times. CDR3 sequence reads: CSVRREGSYEQYF. The CDR3 bases are TGCAGCGTTCGCCGGGAGGGCTCCTACGAGCAGTACTTC. The J gene is TRBJ2-7, the V gene TRBV29-1, with 8 bases fitting TRBD2. Germline CDR1 reads SQVTM; CDR2 reads ANQGSEA. The V gene end was trimmed by 5 bases and the J gene end by 0 bases; junction bases not matched to a gene: 3. This CDR3 has 13 amino acids.

V gene TRBV28 combines with J gene TRBJ1-6, with 9 bases matching TRBD1. After removal of 6 bases from V and 7 bases from J, the junction contained 10 bases not matched to a gene. This CDR3 comprises 16 residues. The V gene's germline CDR1 is MDHEN and CDR2 SYDVKM. CDR3 residues: CASSTGQGSGNSPLHF. In DNA, the CDR3 is TGTGCCAGCAGCACGGGACAGGGTTCAGGGAATTCACCCCTCCACTTT.

This clonotype was seen more than once but under ten times. This chain joins TRBV27 and TRBJ2-7, with TRBD1 as a possible D gene (6 bases). The CDR3 loop spans 13 amino acids. V was clipped by 2 bases and J by 7 bases, with 12 bases between them. Germline lookup yields CDR1 MNHEY and CDR2 SMNVEV (reference sequence). The CDR3: CASSLGGGWEQYF. The CDR3 DNA reads TGTGCCAGCAGTTTAGGTGGGGGCTGGGAGCAGTACTTC.

This clonotype was recorded a few times. The gene calls are TRBV27 and TRBJ2-5, with D hard to call. CDR1 is MNHEY, CDR2 SMNVEV, per germline (reference sequence). Between the trimmed V and J ends, which lost 2 bases and 2 bases, there was a span of 3 bases. The CDR3 is made up of 12 amino acids. The CDR3 DNA sequence: TGTGCCAGCAGTTTAGGGCAAGAGACCCAGTACTTC. This translates into CASSLGQETQYF.